Each of the 4 T cell receptor beta chains below was sequenced from the same sample in a study of OX40 agonist ivuxolimab in advanced cancers. Clones were read by immunoSEQ multiplex PCR, and TCRdb kept only the in-frame ones, dropping some. The table shows some 80,000 clones, with around 92% occurring only once. This specimen was CD4+ or CD8+ T cells sorted from blood, taken in a trial of the OX40 agonist ivuxolimab. Receptors originate from an adult with an advanced solid tumor such as melanoma, head and neck, liver or kidney cancer.

J is TRBJ2-2 and V is TRBV7-9; TRBD2 agrees at 9 bases. Trimming took 5 bases from V and 1 from J; bases not matched to a gene: 5. The CDR3 is made up of 16 amino acids. The V gene's germline CDR1 is SEHNR and CDR2 FQNEAQ (reference sequence). This CDR3 reads CASSGIAGENTGELFF. The CDR3 region has the DNA TGTGCCAGCAGCGGGATAGCGGGGGAGAACACCGGGGAGCTGTTTTTT.

The chain carries TRBV28 and TRBJ2-7; no definite D call. Germline assignment: CDR1 MDHEN and CDR2 SYDVKM. V shed 5 bases and J shed 0 bases, with 17 bases lying between them. The CDR3 runs to 16 residues. Here the CDR3 reads CASSPGLTPSSYEQYF. CDR3 nucleotides: TGTGCCAGCAGTCCCGGCCTTACCCCTAGCTCCTACGAGCAGTACTTC. Full variable domain (outside the CDR3, taken from reference TRBV28 and TRBJ2-7): DVKVTQSSRYLVKRTGEKVFLECVQDMDHENMFWYRQDPGLGLRLIYFSYDVKMKEKGDIPEGYSVSREKKERFSLILESASTNQTSMYLCASSPGLTPSSYEQYFGPGTRLTVT.

This clone came up a few times. The chain carries TRBV9 and TRBJ2-7; 9 bases fit TRBD1. From germline, CDR1 is SGDLS and CDR2 YYNGEE. CDR3 length equals 14 residues. Trimming cost V 4 bases and J 1 base; bases outside gene matches: 3. The CDR3 spells CASSLGQGSYEQYF. CDR3 DNA: TGTGCCAGCAGCCTCGGACAGGGGTCCTACGAGCAGTACTTC.

This clone was seen a single time. The chain combines TRBV27 with TRBJ2-5, with D perhaps TRBD2 (6 bases). Between the trimmed V and J ends, which lost 0 bases and 4 bases, there was a span of 18 bases. The germline CDR1 and CDR2 sequences are MNHEY and SMNVEV (reference sequence). The CDR3 is made up of 17 amino acids. CDR3 nucleotides: TGTGCCAGCAGTTTATCTGGGCACGGGGAGGTTGGAGAGACCCAGTACTTC. Protein: CASSLSGHGEVGETQYF.